The T cell receptor beta chain under discussion was sequenced for a study of cytomegalovirus exposure and HLA in healthy donors. Findings and caveats of the study: Cytomegalovirus association was listed for about 160 TCR beta chains. Using a false discovery rate of 0.05, a later analysis showed that 15,000 to 20,000 TCR beta sequences were associated with HLA alleles.

PCR employed 60 Vbeta and 13 Jbeta primers. TCRdb's copy holds only in-frame clones and misses some; the assay was immunoSEQ multiplex PCR. The sample shows approximately 140,000 clones, nearly 85% of them seen only once. Regarding this clone: The antigen is undetermined.

The clonotype was recovered from a boy aged 10-17 years in good health and CMV-seronegative. The specimen was PBMCs.

CDR3 bases: TGTGCCAGCAGCTATCGGGACTCGAACACCGGGGAGCTGTTTTTT. This sequence encodes CASSYRDSNTGELFF. V usage is TRBV7-9 and J usage is TRBJ2-2; TRBD2 is a possible D gene (6 bases). The V and J ends lost 4 bases and 0 bases respectively, with 9 bases between them. From germline, CDR1 is SEHNR and CDR2 FQNEAQ (reference sequence). The length of the CDR3 is 15 residues.